This TCR beta chain is drawn from a study of T-cell reconstitution after alpha-beta-depleted transplantation in children. Preparation of the TCRbeta library was carried out with unique molecular identifiers. TCRdb reprocessed the PCR reads via MiXCR and lists one record per CDR3 protein. The profile shows about 500,000 distinct CDR3 sequences, 32% of them singletons. The CDR3 has 15 residues. V was pared by 2 bases and J by 1 base, with 11 bases between. Germline V CDR1 and CDR2: MGHDK, SYGVNS. A single count supports this clonotype. The rearrangement links TRBV25-1 to TRBJ2-5, with D unresolved. Sample: PBMCs from the stem cell graft donor, taken from the stem cell graft. The sequence was collected from a human donor who donated a stem cell graft to a child with aplastic anemia. Written as DNA, the CDR3 is TGTGCCAGCAGTGAAGGTATCAAAACCCAAGAGACCCAGTACTTC. It yields the protein CASSEGIKTQETQYF.